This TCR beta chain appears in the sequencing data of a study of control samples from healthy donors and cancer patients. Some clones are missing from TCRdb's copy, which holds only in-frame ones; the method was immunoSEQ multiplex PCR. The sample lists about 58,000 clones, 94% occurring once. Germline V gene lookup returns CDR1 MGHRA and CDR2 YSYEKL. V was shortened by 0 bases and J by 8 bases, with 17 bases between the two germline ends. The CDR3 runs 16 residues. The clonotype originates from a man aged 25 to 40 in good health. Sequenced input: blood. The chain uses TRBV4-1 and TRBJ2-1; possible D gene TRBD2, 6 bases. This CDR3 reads CASSQEMAGTLDEQFF. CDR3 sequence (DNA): TGCGCCAGCAGCCAAGAGATGGCGGGGACCCTTGATGAGCAGTTCTTC.